The sequence of this T cell receptor (beta chain) was determined in a study of shared clonotypes between healthy human individuals. Study conclusions and caveats: As a rule, naive subsets had a larger estimated richness than memory subsets.

With regard to this clone: Its antigen remains unknown.

Assay used: immunoSEQ multiplex PCR; TCRdb lists only in-frame clones, some missing. Among over a million clones listed, under 80% were seen once. The CDR3 loop spans 13 amino acids. Germline lookup yields CDR1 GTSNPN and CDR2 SVGIG (reference sequence). With 1 base removed from V and 2 bases from J, the gap between germline ends came to 6 bases. This chain connects TRBV30 to TRBJ1-5; D unresolved. The sequenced sample consisted of memory CD4+ T cells sorted from blood. Specified subset: CD45RA-negative fraction. This receptor was obtained from a man in his late teens or twenties in good health. DNA of the CDR3: TGTGCCTGGAGTGCGAGCGGCAATCAGCCCCAGCATTTT. Residues: CAWSASGNQPQHF.